This is a list of T cell receptor beta chains from one sample in a study of blood T cell repertoires in COVID-19. The table came from immunoSEQ multiplex PCR; TCRdb's copy has only in-frame clones and leaves some out. This sample has roughly 100,000 clones, with roughly 90% found just once. Source material: peripheral blood. Receptors originate from a woman aged 50 to 60 with COVID-19, enrolled during active disease. Each CDR3 is given with its conserved first and last residue. The order of the fields is clone size, J gene, D gene, V gene, CDR3 DNA, CDR3 protein. The D gene is left open where the match is weak. Part of the rows lack a size; the others show once, few, many or a class for expanded clones.

>.|TRBJ2-5|.|TRBV6-5
TGTGCCAGCAAACAGGGAGGGAAGGAGACCCAGTACTTC
CASKQGGKETQYF
>.|TRBJ1-3|.|TRBV30
TGTGCCTGGAGTGTACTAGGGGGGGCAGACGGAAACACCATATATTTT
CAWSVLGGADGNTIYF
>few|TRBJ2-5|.|TRBV7-9
TGTGCCAGCAGCTTAGGCCAGTACCAAGAGACCCAGTACTTC
CASSLGQYQETQYF
>few|TRBJ1-2|.|TRBV5-1
TGCGCCAGCAGCTTGGGACAAGGCAGGCTTAGTAACTATGGCTACACCTTC
CASSLGQGRLSNYGYTF
>once|TRBJ2-7|TRBD1|TRBV18
TGTGCCAGCTCACCTTTTGGGACAGGGGTGGACGAGCAGTACTTC
CASSPFGTGVDEQYF
>.|TRBJ2-4|.|TRBV18
TGTGCCAGCTCATATAAAAGTCAGGGTTTAGGTGAAAACATTCAGTACTTC
CASSYKSQGLGENIQYF
>.|TRBJ1-2|.|TRBV18
TGTGCCAGCTCACCACCGATGGGGCAGGAGGGCGGCTACACCTTC
CASSPPMGQEGGYTF
>.|TRBJ1-2|TRBD1|TRBV9
TGTGCCAGCAGCGCGGACAGGTGGAACTATGGCTACACCTTC
CASSADRWNYGYTF
>.|TRBJ2-2|.|TRBV30
TGTGCCTGGAGTGTACAAAACACCGGGGAGCTGTTTTTT
CAWSVQNTGELFF
>.|TRBJ2-5|.|TRBV3-1/TRBV3-2
TGTGCCAGCAGCCAAGAGAGGGAGACCCAGTACTTC
CASSQERETQYF
>.|TRBJ2-1|TRBD2|TRBV7-3
TGTGCCAGCAGCTTATGGGCTAGCGGGGGGAATGAGCAGTTCTTC
CASSLWASGGNEQFF
>.|TRBJ2-3|TRBD1|TRBV19
TGTGCCAGTAGTTTCGGTGGACAGGGCACAGATACGCAGTATTTT
CASSFGGQGTDTQYF
>.|TRBJ2-1|.|TRBV4-2
TGTGCCAGCAGCCATGCCAGGGAAGTATTACTCAGAAGGGGTTTAAACAATGAGCAGTTCTTC
CASSHAREVLLRRGLNNEQFF
>.|TRBJ2-1|.|TRBV16
TGTGCCAGCAGCCAATCTAGAACCGGGGTCAATGAGCAGTTCTTC
CASSQSRTGVNEQFF
>.|TRBJ2-7|.|TRBV5-4
TGTGCCAGCAGCCGGGATTTATTC
CASSRDLF
>.|TRBJ1-6|.|TRBV30
TGTGCCTGGAGTACAGTGAATTCACCCCTCCACTTT
CAWSTVNSPLHF
>.|TRBJ2-3|.|TRBV30
TGTGCCTGGAGTGATGGCGGGGACACAGATACGCAGTATTTT
CAWSDGGDTDTQYF
>.|TRBJ1-6|.|TRBV7-9
TGTGCCAGCAGCTTACCTGCGGAAGGTCCTAATTCACCCCTCCACTTT
CASSLPAEGPNSPLHF
>.|TRBJ2-7|.|TRBV27
TGTGCCAGCAGTTTATCAGGGGATTCCTACGAGCAGTACTTC
CASSLSGDSYEQYF
>.|TRBJ2-6|TRBD1|TRBV5-6
TGTGCCAGCAGCTTGGCCATGGACAGGCCTTCCTCTGGGGCCAACGTCCTGACTTTC
CASSLAMDRPSSGANVLTF
>once|TRBJ2-1|TRBD1|TRBV5-1
TGCGCCAGCAGCTTGTACGGGACAGGGTCCAATGAGCAGTTCTTC
CASSLYGTGSNEQFF
>once|TRBJ2-7|.|TRBV19
TGTGCCAGTAGTATAGCCTCCTACTACGAGCAGTACTTC
CASSIASYYEQYF
>.|TRBJ2-6|.|TRBV2
TGTGCCAGCAGCGCACGCCTAGGCCTGGGTAGTGGGGCCAACGTCCTGACTTTC
CASSARLGLGSGANVLTF